The subject of this entry is one T cell receptor (beta chain). Its antigen is still unknown. Produced via immunoSEQ multiplex PCR; TCRdb's table is partial and in-frame only. The table records around 2,000,000 clones, approximately 94% of them present only once. These data belong to a study of shared clonotypes between healthy human individuals. As defined, naive CD8 cells were CD45RO-negative and positively selected for CCR7, with terminally differentiated effector memory CD45RA+ cells excluded. General observations from the study: Naive CD4 clonotypes overlapped across several donors at approximately 5%.

CDR1 is MNHEY, CDR2 SMNVEV, per germline (reference sequence). The CDR3 covers 16 residues. With 6 bases removed from V and 0 bases from J, the gap between germline ends came to 15 bases. Material: naive CD8+ T cells from PBMCs. The source of this sequence is a man in his late teens or twenties in good health. Some clones in this sample may be carry-over from other donors' samples. The chain uses TRBV27 and TRBJ1-5; D call uncertain. The CDR3 DNA reads TGTGCCAGCAGGCCGACCCCCAGAGATAGCAATCAGCCCCAGCATTTT. Protein: CASRPTPRDSNQPQHF.